This TCR beta chain was retrieved from a study of blood T cell repertoires in COVID-19 (dated by TCRdb to 2018 to 2020). A note on the overall study: Samples from collaborators originated in the United States, Italy and Spain and spanned both the acute and convalescent phases of COVID-19. The prospective study material was composed of cDNA or gDNA derived from T cells, B-cell-depleted T cells, or PBMCs. Subjects who had been exposed to COVID-19, were actively infected with it, or had recovered from it provided the deeply sampled blood TCRbeta repertoires that made up the dataset. The repertoires were made available in a free public database intended to serve as a resource for research on the immune response to SARS-CoV-2. Samples were obtained from the ongoing ImmuneRACE study (first 160 participants) and from some 1,200 subjects provided by 6 global collaborators. Nearly every sample came with metadata listing a de-identified subject ID, COVID-19 status, age in years and sex. Where HLA class I and class II types were available, the types were taken from metadata supplied by the sample provider, not from assay-based typing.

Collaborating institutions collected whole blood in K2EDTA tubes following their own protocols. For TCRbeta analysis, collaborator samples were shipped as frozen whole blood, as isolated PBMCs, or as DNA extracted from either sample type. TCRbeta CDR3 regions were amplified from genomic DNA using the immunoSEQ Assay, a bias-controlled multiplex PCR. In the source study's methods: The number of nucleated cells in each sample was estimated by amplification of reference gene primers within the assay. To quantify the absolute abundance of each unique TCRbeta CDR3 rearrangement, sequence reads were collapsed and filtered. For each sample, productive Simpson clonality was calculated by taking the square root of Simpson's diversity index across productive rearrangements. Not all clones reach the TCRdb copy of this immuneACCESS table, which keeps in-frame sequences only. Checked studies attribute under half of the gap to unresolved V genes and leave the rest unexplained. V, J and clone size derive from that table, while D and trimming were established from the DNA sequence. The sample data list roughly 160,000 clones, and about 83% of these were observed just once. The ten top clones hold roughly 2% of the sample.

Notes on this clone: Its antigen specificity is not known. Base qualities are not provided; no much larger clone lies one nucleotide away.

General conclusions and limits of the study: Clinical and demographic metadata were provided uncurated, with the amount varying by source and participant.

Inclusive of the bounding cysteine and phenylalanine, the CDR3 is 14 residues long. The sequence is cut down to CDR3 DNA, 42 bases in frame from base 1. Unmatched junction bases come to 7, with V trimmed by 7 bases and J by 0 bases. Sequences SQVTM (CDR1) and ANQGSEA (CDR2) are obtained from the germline V gene. The chain couples TRBV29-1 to TRBJ1-1; TRBD1 matches 8 bases in the middle. The sequence was collected from a woman of 80 years or more with acute or convalescent COVID-19. The sequenced material came from peripheral blood. The CDR3 protein sequence reads: CSAGTGGMNTEAFF. The DNA is as follows: TGCAGCGCAGGGACAGGAGGCATGAACACTGAAGCTTTCTTT.